This passage covers 6 T cell receptor beta chains from one sample sequenced in a study of T and B cells in COVID-19 patients. TRB was amplified from about 260-540 ng of blood genomic DNA. Multiplex PCR with BIOMED2 TRB-A/B primer pools amplified TRB rearrangements. TCRdb re-called the multiplex PCR reads with MiXCR, one entry per CDR3 protein. This repertoire shows 15,000 to 20,000 distinct CDR3 sequences, around a third found once; its top ten account for 16%. Material for sequencing was blood. All receptors come from a human donor with active COVID-19.

This clonotype was observed once. The V and J genes are TRBV6-4 and TRBJ2-2; 11 bases fit TRBD2. V shed 8 bases, J shed 1 base, and the junction held 6 bases outside the gene matches. Germline V CDR1 and CDR2: MRHNA, SNTAGT. The CDR3 covers 16 residues. This CDR3 reads CASGRGLAGNTGELFF. CDR3 DNA: TGTGCCAGCGGCCGTGGACTAGCGGGGAACACCGGGGAGCTGTTTTTT.

This chain links TRBV20-1 with TRBJ1-3, with D possibly matching TRBD1 (5 bases). Trimming removed 0 bases at V and 3 bases at J, with 12 bases between. The CDR3 sequence is 15 residues long. Germline V lookup: CDR1 DFQATT, CDR2 SNEGSKA (reference sequence). CDR3 DNA sequence: TGCAGTGCTAGAGATTTGGGGGATAATGGAAACACCATATATTTT. Translating gives CSARDLGDNGNTIYF.

The chain is built from TRBV6-2 or TRBV6-3 and TRBJ1-5; no clear D gene. Germline V gives CDR1 MNHEY, CDR2 SVGEGT. The CDR3 totals 13 residues. Trimming took off 4 bases at V and 5 bases at J, with 9 bases between the two ends. The CDR3 loop reads CASSLGFHQPQHF. CDR3 DNA sequence: TGTGCCAGCAGTTTAGGGTTCCATCAGCCCCAGCATTTT.

This clonotype showed up just a few times. The V gene is TRBV10-3, the J gene TRBJ1-1; TRBD1 is a possible D gene (5 bases). V was clipped by 1 base and J by 4 bases, with 10 bases between them. The CDR3 extends over 14 amino acids. Germline V lookup: CDR1 ENHRY, CDR2 SYGVKD. The CDR3 reads CAISELGQGTEAFF. The CDR3 nucleotides read TGTGCCATCAGTGAGTTAGGGCAGGGCACTGAAGCTTTCTTT.

The V call is TRBV13, the J call TRBJ2-5; D is unclear. The germline CDR1 and CDR2 sequences are PRHDT and FYEKMQ (reference sequence). The CDR3 covers 13 residues. Deletions cut 4 bases from V and 2 bases from J, with 8 bases between. The CDR3: CASSSPAQETQYF. CDR3 DNA sequence: TGTGCCAGCAGCTCCCCGGCTCAAGAGACCCAGTACTTC.

About this clonotype itself: This sequence may be a read error, since a much larger clone differs from it by one base. The chain is built from TRBV19 and TRBJ2-7; a possible D gene is TRBD2 (6 bases). The CDR3 length is 13 residues. Germline V CDR1 and CDR2: LNHDA, SQIVND (reference sequence). Deletions cut 4 bases from V and 7 bases from J, with 14 bases between. CDR3 amino acids: CASSSGTNNEQYF. The CDR3 region has the DNA TGTGCCAGTAGTAGCGGGACGAACAATGAGCAGTACTTC.